The clone carrying this TCR beta chain was counted a few times. Its specificity is unknown. The germline gene is not matched at one end of the junction; a read error may be the cause. These data are taken from a study of shared clonotypes between healthy human individuals. On the study more broadly: Donor ages ranged 18 to 49 years: a couple of women, a few men. Points from the study as a whole: Expectations were that clonotype sharing among donors would be affected by sequencing depth.

The study drew its donors from healthy HIV-negative adults without recent acute infections or vaccinations. CDR1 is SQVTM, CDR2 ANQGSEA, per germline. This CDR3 has 12 residues. Each unsorted PBMC replicate got 300 ng genomic DNA, around 30,000 genomes. Method: immunoSEQ multiplex PCR; TCRdb's copy keeps in-frame clones and lacks some. The sample records about 490,000 clones, 60% to 85% being singletons. Sequenced sample: PBMCs. The clonotype originates from a woman between 40 and 50 years old in good health. Some clones in this sample may be carry-over from other donors' samples. The V call is TRBV29-1, the J call TRBJ2-3; D might be TRBD1 or TRBD2, each matching 5 bases. CDR3 amino acids: CSVVYGADTQCF. CDR3 sequence (DNA): TGCAGCGTTGTCTACGGGGCAGATACGCAGTGTTTT.